This T cell receptor (beta chain) was found in a study of shared clonotypes between healthy human individuals (dated by TCRdb to the early 2020s). In the study overall: The cohort included three men and two women between 18 and 49 years of age. Per donor, three plates each were used for CD4 naive and CD4 memory, two for CD8 naive, and one for CD8 memory. To estimate repertoire size and how much clonotypes are shared between individuals, the study performed deep sequencing of blood TCR repertoires from five healthy adults. Libraries were prepared and TCR repertoires were sequenced by different laboratories using diverse techniques, in order to increase sequencing depth and limit assay-specific biases. Each donor's leukapheresis produced roughly between roughly 0.85 and 10 billion PBMCs. General study outcomes and caveats: Sampling was restricted to blood, and TCR repertoires in tissues likely differ from the TCR repertoires found in blood. Compared with non-shared clonotypes, clonotypes shared by all four sorted-subset donors had higher generation probabilities. Roughly 5% of naive CD4, 3% to 3.5% of naive CD8, about 2.5% of memory CD4, and 0.4% of memory CD8 clonotypes were shared across several donors. Because the study included a small number of donors, the genetic and exposure-history diversity represented was limited. Rarefaction of sorted-subset datasets indicated incomplete sequencing despite the large sequencing depth. Larger estimated clonotype richness was generally found for naive subsets than for memory subsets. Pairwise subsampling led to the expectation that sequencing depth would affect the degree of clonotype sharing among donors.

CD8 naive samples were obtained by positive selection for CCR7 among CD45RO-negative cells, yielding a CD45RA+CCR7+ population from which TemRA cells were excluded. The donors were healthy, HIV-negative adults with no recently reported acute infections or vaccinations. All donors were Caucasian adults living in Nashville, Tennessee, USA. Blood was collected by leukapheresis, and PBMCs were isolated by Ficoll-Histopaque density gradient centrifugation and then cryopreserved in liquid nitrogen vapor phase. Analytical flow cytometry was used to check the purity and quantity of every magnetically sorted T cell population. Genomic DNA was isolated from every sorted fraction and measured by UV absorbance on a Nanodrop 2000c. TCR CDR3 regions were amplified from genomic DNA by multiplex PCR using the deep immunoSEQ assay. Extracted genomic DNA from each cell subset was distributed evenly across all wells of several immunoSEQ 96-well plates, and each plate was treated as a replicate. Each replicate PCR for sorted subsets received around 210 ng genomic DNA, equal to 30,000 or so T cell genomes. The purified libraries were quantified using a Qubit 3.0 fluorometer, sized with a Bioanalyzer 2100, and then quantified again using the KAPA Library Quantification kit. A separate single-read 150-cycle Illumina NextSeq 550 flow cell was used to sequence each immunoSEQ 96-well plate. Under the source paper's analysis protocol: Because the immunoSEQ output included only junctional sequences and no quality scores, the filtering could not be the same as the filtering used for full-length reads. To assign V/J genes and CDR3, sequences were annotated against IMGT germline references using PyIR, a Python wrapper for IgBLAST v1.9. Any read was removed if the V/J assignment was weak (E-value above 1e-6), the CDR3 was missing, or the read contained stop codons, out-of-frame junctions, or ambiguous translated residues. V3J clonotypes were defined as sequences sharing the same inferred V gene, J gene, and CDR3 amino acid sequence. To compute the percentage overlap between repertoires, the number of shared unique clonotypes was divided by the size of the smaller repertoire. Richness of each repertoire was evaluated using RTK rarefaction, the Chao1 estimator, and Recon v2.1 estimates of unobserved clonotypes. Generation probabilities were computed with OLGA for all TCRbeta clonotypes obtained by the gDNA method from several donors. TCRdb took over this immuneACCESS table, retaining in-frame rearrangements with V and J assigned. Such tables are incomplete; in checked studies, under half of the missing clones stem from an unresolved V gene, and the remainder is unexplained. V and J calls and clone size are copied from that table; D and trimming were computed from the DNA. Present in this sample are hundreds of thousands of clones, around 90% of which were seen just once. The ten largest account for about a quarter of the sample.

V loses 5 bases of germline sequence and J loses 4 bases, and the interval between the two ends is 8 bases. From the germline V gene (reference sequence), CDR1 is DFQATT and CDR2 is SNEGSKA. Including the terminal cysteine and phenylalanine, the CDR3 comprises 11 residues. Only the CDR3 region is kept as DNA, spanning 33 bases read in frame from base 1. Regarding this clone: What antigen it recognizes has not been identified. The record has no base qualities; no much larger clone is one base away.

The sequencing sample was made of naive CD8+ T cells sorted from blood. Taken with the paper, the label for cell subset or site translates to: CD45RA+CCR7+. The sequence joins TRBV20-1 to TRBJ1-2; TRBD1 is perhaps the D gene, given 5 matching bases. This TCR was sampled from a man aged 25 to 40 in good health. DNA sequence: TGCAGTGCTGTAGACAGCTATGGCTACACCTTC. This is translated as CSAVDSYGYTF.